Presented here are 9 T cell receptor beta chains from one specimen sequenced in a study of blood T cell repertoires in COVID-19. Data came from immunoSEQ multiplex PCR; TCRdb stores just in-frame clones and leaves some out. The table lists some 58,000 clones, 87% of them singletons. Sequencing was performed on peripheral blood. The source of these receptors is a man aged 50-59 years with active COVID-19.

The V call is TRBV21-1, the J call TRBJ1-1. TRBV21-1 is a documented pseudogene. The CDR3 spans 14 residues. The DNA for the CDR3 is TGTGCCAGCAGCAAAGCGATGAGTGAAACTGAAGCTTTCTTT. It yields the protein CASSKAMSETEAFF.

The chain combines TRBV9 with TRBJ1-5, with D possibly being TRBD1 (6 bases). V was cut by 2 bases and J by 5 bases, with 14 bases left in between. CDR1 and CDR2 from the germline V gene are SGDLS and YYNGEE. This CDR3 region has 15 residues. CDR3 protein: CASSVQGREDQPQHF. CDR3 coding DNA: TGTGCCAGCAGCGTTCAGGGGCGAGAGGATCAGCCCCAGCATTTT.

The J gene is TRBJ2-5, the V gene TRBV7-3; TRBD1 agrees at 8 bases. CDR1 and CDR2 from the germline V gene are SGHTA and FQGTGA. The J segment lost 1 base and the V segment lost 2 bases, leaving 6 bases of the junction unmatched. The CDR3 sequence is 16 residues long. The CDR3 loop reads CASSLGGQGGQETQYF. In DNA form, the CDR3 reads TGTGCCAGCAGCTTAGGTGGACAGGGAGGCCAAGAGACCCAGTACTTC.

The CDR3 DNA reads TGTGCCAGCAGCCTCGGGGGGGCGACCCAGCCCCAGCATTTT. Translating it yields CASSLGGATQPQHF. The rearrangement links TRBV6-6 to TRBJ1-5; a weak D match, TRBD1 (6 bases). V lost 6 bases to trimming and J lost 7 bases, with 16 bases between them. This CDR3 has 14 residues. CDR1 is MNHNY, CDR2 SVGAGI, per germline (reference sequence).

The gene calls are TRBV19 and TRBJ2-1; possibly TRBD1 for D (5 bases). Germline-derived CDR1 and CDR2 are LNHDA and SQIVND (reference sequence). The V end was cut by 7 bases, the J end by 8 bases, with 21 bases between. The CDR3 extends over 15 amino acids. The CDR3 DNA reads as TGTGCCAGTAAGGATAGTAGAGGAACAGGCGATGAGCAGTTCTTC. Translation gives CASKDSRGTGDEQFF.

V and J are TRBV30 and TRBJ2-2; D might be TRBD1 (5 bases). The V gene lost 0 bases and the J gene lost 4 bases, with 18 bases spanning the gap. Germline values: CDR1 GTSNPN, CDR2 SVGIG (reference sequence). This CDR3 has 17 amino acids. The chain's CDR3 is CAWSVRLGRDVTGELFF. In DNA form, the CDR3 reads TGTGCCTGGAGTGTACGATTGGGCAGGGATGTCACCGGGGAGCTGTTTTTT.

The genes are TRBV4-3 and TRBJ1-1; D unclear. The CDR3 length is 14 residues. V was clipped by 4 bases and J by 0 bases, with 9 bases between them. Germline CDR1 LGHNA, CDR2 YSLEER. CDR3 coding DNA: TGCGCCAGCAGCCCGGGCGGGGTGAACACTGAAGCTTTCTTT. Protein sequence: CASSPGGVNTEAFF.

The chain recombines TRBV6-2 or TRBV6-3 with TRBJ1-6, with D unresolved. CDR3 length equals 14 residues. In germline, CDR1 is MNHEY, CDR2 SVGEGT. Trimming shortened V by 6 bases and J by 5 bases, and 11 bases separated the two germline ends. The CDR3 sequence is CASSTRTDNSPLHF. The CDR3 nucleotides read TGTGCCAGCAGCACCCGCACTGATAATTCACCCCTCCACTTT.

This clone was seen more than once but under ten times. The chain uses TRBV27 and TRBJ1-3, with a possible D match to TRBD1 (6 bases). V was trimmed by 4 bases and J by 3 bases, leaving 16 bases between them. Germline V lookup: CDR1 MNHEY, CDR2 SMNVEV (reference sequence). The CDR3 covers 16 residues. CDR3 loop: CASSSGTPYFGNTIYF. Here the CDR3 DNA reads TGTGCCAGCAGTTCCGGGACACCTTATTTTGGAAACACCATATATTTT.